This T cell receptor beta chain was documented in a study of control samples from healthy donors and cancer patients. Clones were sequenced by immunoSEQ multiplex PCR, and TCRdb holds only the in-frame ones, with some missing. The sample has 75,000 to 100,000 clones, 70% to 90% seen once. The receptor's source is a young man in good health. The material sequenced was blood.

The CDR3 loop reads CATSRDRDSNTEAFF. The DNA of the CDR3 is TGTGCCACCAGCAGAGACCGGGACAGCAACACTGAAGCTTTCTTT. The gene calls are TRBV15 and TRBJ1-1; 7 bases agree with TRBD1. V was clipped by 0 bases and J by 2 bases; unmatched bases: 3. In germline, CDR1 is LNHNV, CDR2 YYDKDF (reference sequence). The CDR3 is 15 amino acids.